This T cell receptor beta chain is from a study of CD8+CD57+ T cells in acquired aplastic anemia. This clonotype showed up many times. No antigen is known for it. This CDR3 is 14 amino acids long. V dropped 8 bases and J dropped 0; count of bases not matched to a gene: 2. Germline lookup yields CDR1 LNHDA and CDR2 SQIVND (reference sequence). TCR beta VDJ and CDR3 profiles were obtained from a genomic DNA template. TCRdb called the reads again in MiXCR, with one record for every CDR3 protein. Of 150,000 to 200,000 distinct CDR3 sequences detected, 40% to 55% appear once; the ten largest clones hold about 1.2%. Study-level points and caveats: CD8+ Simpson's diversity did not differ significantly between patients and controls. Patients had approximately 30 CD8+ CDR3 sequences in common with controls (the shared set).

CD8+CD57+ cell expansion, shown by flow cytometry, had occurred in the patients selected for sequencing. The source material was sorted CD4+, CD8+, or CD8+CD57+ T cells (not recorded which) from PBMCs. The receptor's source is a human donor with aplastic anemia. V gene TRBV19 combines with J gene TRBJ2-3, with 10 bases identical to TRBD2. CDR3 DNA: TGTGCCAGTGGGACTAGCGCTAGCACAGATACGCAGTATTTT. Amino acids: CASGTSASTDTQYF.